The entry below describes one T cell receptor (beta chain). This clone has a single count. Its antigen remains unidentified. No base quality values were provided; no much bigger clone lies one nucleotide off. Inclusive of the bounding cysteine and phenylalanine, the CDR3 is 16 residues long. Solely the CDR3 DNA is kept, with 48 bases framed from the first base. The junction shows trimming of 1 base on V and 4 bases on J, and the gene matches do not reach 5 bases of it. The germline V gene yields LGHNA for CDR1 and YNFKEQ for CDR2. This sample was included in a study of shared clonotypes between healthy human individuals (dated by TCRdb to about 2020). Background for the entire study: A couple of women and three men aged 18 to 49 years were included in the cohort. To estimate repertoire size and how much clonotypes are shared between individuals, the study performed deep sequencing of blood TCR repertoires from roughly five healthy adults. To increase sequencing depth and limit assay-specific biases, different laboratories used diverse techniques to prepare libraries and sequence TCR repertoires. Between about 0.85 and 10 billion PBMCs per donor were obtained by leukapheresis.

The investigation overall reported the following: Pairwise subsampling led to the expectation that sequencing depth would affect the degree of clonotype sharing among donors. Sampling was restricted to blood, and TCR repertoires in tissues likely differ from the TCR repertoires found in blood. Because the study included only a small number of donors, the genetic and exposure-history diversity represented was limited.

Healthy HIV-negative adults with no recently reported acute infections or vaccinations were included as donors. Every donor was a Caucasian adult living in Nashville, Tennessee, USA. For unsorted samples, approximately 81 million PBMCs were counted, and genomic DNA was extracted using the QIAamp DNA Blood Mini kit. Blood was obtained by leukapheresis, after which PBMCs were separated by Ficoll-Histopaque density gradient centrifugation and cryopreserved in liquid nitrogen vapor phase. TCR CDR3 regions were amplified from genomic DNA by multiplex PCR using the deep immunoSEQ assay. Extracted genomic DNA from each cell subset was distributed evenly across all wells of several immunoSEQ 96-well plates, and each plate was treated as a replicate. For unsorted PBMC, 300 to 350 ng genomic DNA, equal to 30,000 or so T cell genomes, was loaded into each replicate PCR. Ten immunoSEQ deep assay plates were used to sequence unsorted PBMC genomic DNA. The purified libraries were quantified using a Qubit 3.0 fluorometer, sized with a Bioanalyzer 2100, and then quantified again using the KAPA Library Quantification kit. Every immunoSEQ 96-well plate was sequenced on a separate single-read 150-cycle Illumina NextSeq 550 flow cell. Regarding the original processing steps: Because the immunoSEQ output included only junctional sequences and no quality scores, the filtering could not be the same as the filtering used for full-length reads. To assign V/J genes and CDR3, sequences were annotated against IMGT germline references using PyIR, a Python wrapper for IgBLAST v1.9. Reads were removed for weak V/J assignments (E-value above 1e-6), missing CDR3, stop codons, out-of-frame junctions, or ambiguous translated residues. A V3J clonotype was defined by an identical inferred V gene, J gene, and CDR3 amino acid sequence. Percentage overlap between repertoires was computed as shared unique clonotypes divided by the size of the smaller repertoire. Repertoire richness was assessed with RTK rarefaction, the Chao1 estimator, and Recon v2.1 estimates of unobserved clonotypes. The table comes from immuneACCESS by way of TCRdb, which keeps in-frame sequences with V and J called. Part of the clones is missing from these tables; in studies checked, under half for an unresolved V gene and the rest for unknown reasons. V, J and clone size are those of that table, while D and trimming were read from the DNA. A total of hundreds of thousands of clones appear in this sample, around 76% of them only once. The ten largest clones capture around 12% of the sample.

The chain is made from TRBV4-2 and TRBJ2-1, with TRBD2 matching 9 junction bases. The sample taken for sequencing was PBMCs. This sequence was found in a woman aged 35 to 49 in good health. Some clones in this sample may be carry-over from other donors' samples. At the DNA level, the sequence is TGTGCCAGCAGCCAAGGGGGGACTAGCAGTTACAATGAGCAGTTCTTC. Translated, this is CASSQGGTSSYNEQFF.